This TCR beta chain was identified in a study of control samples from healthy donors and cancer patients. This table comes from immunoSEQ multiplex PCR, and its TCRdb copy is limited to in-frame clones, with some not included. The data show roughly 63,000 clones, nearly 90% seen once. The V segment lost 6 bases and the J segment 0 bases; nucleotides outside the gene matches: 2. This CDR3 has 15 residues. Germline CDR1 LNHDA, CDR2 SQIVND (reference sequence). Sequencing was carried out using PBMCs. The chain employs TRBV19 and TRBJ2-2, with TRBD1 matching 9 bases. The clonotype comes from a man in his sixties with colorectal cancer. CDR3 loop: CASRQGASNTGELFF. The CDR3, as DNA: TGTGCCAGTAGACAGGGGGCGTCGAACACCGGGGAGCTGTTTTTT.